This T cell receptor (beta chain) was sequenced in a study of shared T cell receptors in the human thymus. Sequencing was performed with immunoSEQ multiplex PCR; in TCRdb, only in-frame clones are kept and a portion is missing. The sample consists of hundreds of thousands of clones, around 87% of them appearing once. The CDR3 covers 18 residues. With V trimmed by 1 base and J by 5 bases, 14 bases remained unmatched. CDR1 LGHNA and CDR2 YSLEER come from the germline V gene. The same sample was also used in a study of human thymus T cells. As reported in that work: Healthy Finnish infants undergoing corrective surgery for congenital heart defects were the donors. Resections were taken during corrective heart surgery, and the thymus tissue came from these.

V gene TRBV4-3 combines with J gene TRBJ2-1, with 7 bases matching TRBD2. The sample was thymocytes. The TCR sequence derives from a boy less than two years old with a congenital heart defect. DNA of the CDR3: TGCGCCAGCAGCCAAGTTCTCCTAGCGGTCGGCGGCCACAATGAGCAGTTCTTC. It codes for CASSQVLLAVGGHNEQFF.